The rows below give T cell receptor beta chains drawn from one sample of a study of blood T cell repertoires in COVID-19. Only in-frame clones appear in the TCRdb table, and some are missing; sequencing was by immunoSEQ multiplex PCR. In the table there are around 150,000 clones, approximately 80% of which are singletons. Specimen: peripheral blood. Receptors originate from a woman aged 80 or older with acute or convalescent COVID-19. The CDR3 runs from the conserved cysteine through the conserved F or W. Fields, in order: J gene, V gene, CDR3 protein.

>TRBJ2-7|TRBV4-2
CASSQPLTSGSSEQYF
>TRBJ2-7|TRBV19
CASRDSGRAYEQYF
>TRBJ2-5|TRBV5-1
CASSLALTGGQETQYF
>TRBJ1-4|TRBV19
CASSISGTGGEKLFF
>TRBJ2-7|TRBV6-6
CASSYSTSGSSYEQYF
>TRBJ2-7|TRBV7-2
CASSLTMLGVSNSYEQYF
>TRBJ1-1|TRBV2
CASSVRRNTEAFF
>TRBJ1-1|TRBV3-1/TRBV3-2
CASSHYRSGKDTEAFF
>TRBJ1-1|TRBV6-5
CASSSTGGPEAFF
>TRBJ1-1|TRBV19
CASSPDLNTEAFF
>TRBJ2-2|TRBV5-1
CASSSGQGTNTGELFF
>TRBJ1-1|TRBV18
CASSPLRGAGNTEAFF
>TRBJ2-3|TRBV29-1
CSVERGRDSTDTQYF
>TRBJ1-5|TRBV5-6
CASSLRDRGTNQPQHF
>TRBJ1-6|TRBV19
CASSSSSSYNSPLHF
>TRBJ1-2|TRBV28
CASILRVAGRDYGYTF
>TRBJ2-5|TRBV18
CASSPSRVETQYF
>TRBJ2-2|TRBV27
CASSLTSGVLNTGELFF
>TRBJ1-2|TRBV20-1
CSASPRTGLYNYGYTF
>TRBJ2-7|TRBV10-1
CASSVGGTNGEQYF
>TRBJ1-1|TRBV7-9
CASSPGTGRETEAFF
>TRBJ2-3|TRBV19
CASSMPGIGTDTQYF
>TRBJ2-7|TRBV6-5
CASSPLQGQYF
>TRBJ2-1|TRBV3-1/TRBV3-2
CASSDRTSGMITYNEQFF
>TRBJ1-2|TRBV11-2
CASRGAHRANYGYTF
>TRBJ1-1|TRBV5-1
CASSFGVGNTEAFF
>TRBJ2-7|TRBV7-9
CASSSGQGALYEQYF
>TRBJ1-2|TRBV5-1
CASSPEQLNYGYTF
>TRBJ2-7|TRBV3-1/TRBV3-2
CASSRAGSYEQYF
>TRBJ2-2|TRBV7-3
CASSLKPRGGTEELFF
>TRBJ1-1|TRBV5-1
CASSGDTGAGAEAFF
>TRBJ2-5|TRBV20-1
CSASHGRGSFGRQETQYF
>TRBJ1-3|TRBV6-5
CASRPGGGGNTIYF
>TRBJ2-7|TRBV27
CASSLVRGKIHYEQYF
>TRBJ2-7|TRBV7-9
CASSVTGYEQYF
>TRBJ2-1|TRBV9
CASSARTMAGNEQFF
>TRBJ2-1|TRBV5-1
CASSLPLAGGYNEQFF
>TRBJ2-1|TRBV18
CASSPGLAGVNEQFF
>TRBJ2-7|TRBV5-1
CASSPRDSSYEQYF
>TRBJ2-5|TRBV30
CAWSNGATIETQYF
>TRBJ1-1|TRBV12-3/TRBV12-4
CASSLPGGTEAFF
>TRBJ1-5|TRBV5-8
CASSLGAPQYSNQPQHF